This is a list of T cell receptor beta chains from one sample in a study of blood T cell repertoires in COVID-19. Libraries were prepared by immunoSEQ multiplex PCR; TCRdb keeps only in-frame clonotypes and omits some of them. Altogether approximately 99,000 clones are present, approximately 83% being singletons, with the ten largest covering just over 4%. The sequenced sample was peripheral blood. Receptor source: a woman in her 70s with acute or convalescent COVID-19. CDR3s include the opening cysteine and the closing phenylalanine or tryptophan. A D gene is named only where the DNA matches it firmly.

d_call j_call v_call cdr3_aa cdr3_nt
- TRBJ1-3 TRBV3-1/TRBV3-2 CASSLLQTPSGNTIYF TGTGCCAGCAGCCTACTTCAAACCCCCTCTGGAAACACCATATATTTT
- TRBJ1-1 TRBV18 CASSPETELEAFF TGTGCCAGCTCACCTGAGACAGAACTTGAAGCTTTCTTT
- TRBJ2-1 TRBV28 CASSLRGGEQFF TGTGCCAGCAGTTTAAGAGGAGGTGAGCAGTTCTTC
TRBD1 TRBJ2-7 TRBV28 CASSLSPGTGSYEQYF TGTGCCAGCAGCCTCTCTCCCGGGACAGGGTCCTACGAGCAGTACTTC
- TRBJ1-1 TRBV18 CASSPPGGGSGTEAFF TGTGCCAGCTCACCACCCGGGGGGGGAAGTGGCACTGAAGCTTTCTTT
TRBD1 TRBJ1-2 TRBV7-8 CASSLDRGGGYTF TGTGCCAGCAGCTTAGACAGGGGCGGTGGCTACACCTTC
- TRBJ2-7 TRBV4-2 CASSQVRGSSYEQYF TGTGCCAGCAGCCAAGTCCGCGGGTCTTCCTACGAGCAGTACTTC
- TRBJ2-1 TRBV5-4 CASSLMGQYNEQFF TGTGCCAGCAGCTTAATGGGACAATACAATGAGCAGTTCTTC
TRBD2 TRBJ2-4 TRBV5-1 CASSLGLAGEDIQYF TGCGCCAGCAGCTTGGGACTAGCGGGAGAAGACATTCAGTACTTC
TRBD1 TRBJ1-6 TRBV11-2 CASSTRTGGNSPLHF TGTGCCAGCAGCACCCGAACAGGGGGTAATTCACCCCTCCACTTT
- TRBJ1-2 TRBV7-8 CASRSSGSYGYTF TGTGCCAGCAGGTCCTCCGGGAGCTATGGCTACACCTTC
- TRBJ1-2 TRBV5-5 CASSLVGAGTNYGYTF TGTGCCAGCAGCTTGGTAGGCGCGGGGACTAACTATGGCTACACCTTC